These 24 T cell receptor beta chains came from one sample sequenced in a study of vaccination and CD4 T cells after COVID-19. With the Oncomine TCR Beta short-read assay, DNA from cultured CD4+ T cells was sequenced. TCRdb reprocessed the PCR reads via MiXCR and lists one record per CDR3 protein. The sample shows almost 15,000 distinct CDR3 sequences, 30% of them seen only once. Indicated treatment: approximately 9-day PBMC culture with coronavirus spike peptide pools or control peptides (ViraFEST assay). No antigen has been identified for these receptors. Sequencing input: cultured CD4+ T cells from blood. The receptors were gathered from a human donor with COVID-19.

The V and J genes are TRBV7-2 and TRBJ2-3; TRBD1 matches at 7 bases. This CDR3 contains 17 residues. V was pared by 2 bases and J by 4 bases, with 12 bases of the junction left unmatched. Germline lookup yields CDR1 SGHTA and CDR2 FQGNSA. CDR3 sequence (DNA): TGTGCCAGCAGCTTATTTAGAGCCGGGACAGTATCAGATACGCAGTATTTT. Translating it yields CASSLFRAGTVSDTQYF.

This CDR3 is CASRTQNRADHSGYTF. The CDR3 bases are TGTGCCAGCAGAACGCAGAACCGGGCAGACCACTCTGGCTACACCTTC. This sequence joins TRBV7-2 and TRBJ1-2, with no clear D. The CDR3 runs 16 residues. The germline V gene has CDR1 SGHTA and CDR2 FQGNSA. Trimming shortened V by 6 bases and J by 7 bases, and 24 bases separated the two germline ends. The variable domain in full, completed from reference TRBV7-2 and TRBJ1-2, reads GAGVSQSPSNKVTEKGKDVELRCDPISGHTALYWYRQSLGQGLEFLIYFQGNSAPDKSGLPSDRFSAERTGGSVSTLTIQRTQQEDSAVYLCASRTQNRADHSGYTFGSGTRLTVV.

There are a few counts of this clonotype. V gene TRBV7-9 combines with J gene TRBJ1-5; D gene ambiguous. The CDR3 has 15 residues. CDR1 SEHNR and CDR2 FQNEAQ come from the germline V gene (reference sequence). Trimming shortened V by 4 bases and J by 4 bases, and 14 bases separated the two germline ends. The CDR3 is CASSSHGGPNQPQHF. The CDR3 nucleotides are TGTGCCAGCAGCTCCCATGGCGGTCCTAATCAGCCCCAGCATTTT.

This clonotype was found a few times. The chain employs TRBV4-1 and TRBJ1-1; D not resolved. CDR3 length: 15 residues. Germline V gene lookup returns CDR1 MGHRA and CDR2 YSYEKL. V was pared by 0 bases and J by 3 bases, with 11 bases between. The CDR3 region has the DNA TGCGCCAGCAGCCAAGAAAGGACCCTTTACACTGAAGCTTTCTTT. Protein product: CASSQERTLYTEAFF.

This clonotype occurred once. The gene calls are TRBV12-3 or TRBV12-4 and TRBJ2-7; D remains unclear. Trimming removed 3 bases at V and 2 bases at J, with 11 bases between. CDR3 length: 14 amino acids. The CDR3, as DNA: TGTGCCAGCAGTTTCAGTCAGGCCACCTACGAGCAGTACTTC. The encoded protein is CASSFSQATYEQYF.

CDR3 residues: CASSGTGRTGTEAFF. Here the CDR3 DNA reads TGCGCCAGCAGTGGGACAGGGCGGACGGGCACTGAAGCTTTCTTT. The V and J genes are TRBV10-1 and TRBJ1-1, with TRBD1 matching 8 bases. V was clipped by 4 bases and J by 4 bases; unmatched bases: 8. This CDR3 spans 15 amino acids. Germline V gives CDR1 WNHNN, CDR2 SYGVQD (reference sequence).

V and J are TRBV7-2 and TRBJ1-1, with 7 bases fitting TRBD1. Germline V gene data show CDR1 as SGHTA and CDR2 as FQGNSA. V was clipped by 4 bases and J by 5 bases; unmatched bases: 7. This CDR3 comprises 14 residues. CDR3 residues: CASSSSGGLTEAFF. The CDR3 DNA reads as TGTGCCAGCAGCTCTTCAGGGGGTTTGACTGAAGCTTTCTTT.

The chain is built from TRBV28 and TRBJ1-5, with D unresolved. Germline-derived CDR1 and CDR2 are MDHEN and SYDVKM. Trimming took off 2 bases at V and 3 bases at J, with 5 bases between the two ends. CDR3 length equals 13 residues. CDR3 sequence reads: CASSLVVNQPQHF. The CDR3 bases are TGTGCCAGCAGTTTAGTGGTCAATCAGCCCCAGCATTTT.

V and J are TRBV10-3 and TRBJ2-1; no clear D. This CDR3 is 12 amino acids long. V was trimmed by 5 bases and J by 8 bases, leaving 10 bases between them. Germline loops: CDR1 ENHRY, CDR2 SYGVKD. CDR3 DNA sequence: TGTGCCATCAGTCCCCTTCGCGATGAGCAGTTCTTC. It encodes CAISPLRDEQFF.

The chain joins TRBV20-1 to TRBJ2-5; 9 bases line up with TRBD2. This CDR3 comprises 17 residues. The V gene end was trimmed by 4 bases and the J gene end by 1 base; junction bases not matched to a gene: 13. Germline V CDR1 and CDR2: DFQATT, SNEGSKA (reference sequence). The CDR3 region has the DNA TGCAGTGCTATAGCCTCTCAGACTAGCGGAACCCAAGAGACCCAGTACTTC. Protein product: CSAIASQTSGTQETQYF.

This clonotype was counted between two and nine times. This chain links TRBV6-5 with TRBJ2-7; D is perhaps TRBD1 (6 bases). The CDR3 has 15 residues. Trimming removed 4 bases at V and 3 bases at J, with 16 bases between. Per the germline V gene, CDR1 is MNHEY and CDR2 is SVGAGI. The CDR3 spells CASSSFSGQSYEQYF. The CDR3 DNA follows: TGTGCCAGCAGTTCATTTTCGGGACAAAGCTACGAGCAGTACTTC.

The sample holds a few counts of this clonotype. V usage is TRBV19 and J usage is TRBJ1-5, with 10 bases lining up with TRBD1. Germline V gene lookup returns CDR1 LNHDA and CDR2 SQIVND (reference sequence). J lost 1 base, V lost 2 bases, and 5 bases had no gene match. This CDR3 is 17 amino acids long. The CDR3 reads CASSISRGQGSNQPQHF. For the CDR3, the DNA is TGTGCCAGTAGTATAAGTCGGGGACAGGGGAGCAATCAGCCCCAGCATTTT.

This clonotype showed up just a few times. The chain combines TRBV28 with TRBJ2-1; 10 bases are a match to TRBD2. The CDR3 is made up of 14 amino acids. Germline values: CDR1 MDHEN, CDR2 SYDVKM. V lost 3 bases, J lost 7 bases, and 3 bases stayed unmatched. The CDR3 DNA follows: TGTGCCAGCAGTTTTGCTAGCGGGGGAAATGAGCAGTTCTTC. Protein product: CASSFASGGNEQFF.

This clonotype has only a few counts. The V call is TRBV27, the J call TRBJ1-6; D uncertain. V was shortened by 6 bases and J by 7 bases, with 10 bases between the two germline ends. The CDR3 is made up of 13 amino acids. Germline assignment: CDR1 MNHEY and CDR2 SMNVEV (reference sequence). CDR3 nucleotide sequence: TGTGCCAGCAGCCTGGGAGTGAATTCACCCCTCCACTTT. Translating it yields CASSLGVNSPLHF.

This clonotype was observed a few times. This sequence joins TRBV7-2 and TRBJ2-3; D unclear. The germline CDR1 and CDR2 sequences are SGHTA and FQGNSA. The CDR3 sequence is 13 residues long. V was trimmed by 5 bases and J by 2 bases, leaving 8 bases between them. CDR3 residues: CASSRRFTDTQYF. CDR3 sequence (DNA): TGTGCCAGCAGCCGAAGGTTCACAGATACGCAGTATTTT.

This clonotype has a single count. This CDR3 is CASSFGTGTTDTQYF. The CDR3 DNA reads TGTGCCAGCAGTTTTGGGACAGGGACCACAGATACGCAGTATTTT. This sequence joins TRBV6-2 or TRBV6-3 and TRBJ2-3, with 9 nucleotides matching TRBD1. The CDR3 totals 15 residues. Germline assignment: CDR1 MNHEY and CDR2 SVGEGT. The junction had 4 bases not matched to a gene; V was cut back by 4 bases and J by 2 bases.

This clonotype was counted only a few times. The V and J genes are TRBV7-2 and TRBJ1-5; D perhaps matches TRBD1 (6 bases). With 1 base removed from V and 6 bases from J, the gap between germline ends came to 19 bases. CDR1 and CDR2 from the germline V gene are SGHTA and FQGNSA. The CDR3 loop spans 17 amino acids. CDR3 protein: CASSLGSAQGGGQPQHF. The CDR3 DNA reads TGTGCCAGCAGCTTAGGATCAGCACAGGGCGGAGGTCAGCCCCAGCATTTT.

This clonotype has just a few counts. This rearrangement joins TRBV7-2 to TRBJ2-3, with D possibly being TRBD2 (6 bases). Trimming cost V 1 base and J 11 bases, with 16 bases left between them. The germline V gene has CDR1 SGHTA and CDR2 FQGNSA. The CDR3 runs 14 residues. CDR3 residues: CASSLDLFWREQYF. The CDR3 DNA follows: TGTGCCAGCAGCTTAGATTTGTTTTGGCGGGAGCAGTATTTT.

The rearrangement joins TRBV5-6 to TRBJ1-1; D may be TRBD1 (5 bases). V gave up 2 bases and J gave up 1 base, with 9 bases separating them. Per germline, CDR1 SGHDT and CDR2 YYEEEE. This CDR3 has 14 residues. The CDR3 protein is CASSFPQGNTEAFF. The CDR3 DNA is TGTGCCAGCAGCTTTCCCCAGGGGAACACTGAAGCTTTCTTT.

The V and J genes are TRBV12-3 or TRBV12-4 and TRBJ1-6; 11 bases map to TRBD1. V dropped 5 bases and J dropped 9; count of bases not matched to a gene: 3. The CDR3 loop spans 14 amino acids. The CDR3: CASSGTGGISPLHF. CDR3 bases: TGTGCCAGCAGTGGGACAGGGGGTATTTCACCCCTCCACTTT.

The chain is built from TRBV6-5 and TRBJ1-6; no reliable D call. CDR1 and CDR2 from the germline V gene are MNHEY and SVGAGI. Trimming left V 0 bases short and J 0 bases short, with 9 bases between. The CDR3 has 17 residues. The CDR3: CASSYSRASSYNSPLHF. For the CDR3, the DNA is TGTGCCAGCAGTTACTCGAGGGCGAGCTCCTATAATTCACCCCTCCACTTT.

The table lists this clonotype with a few counts. The rearrangement links TRBV19 to TRBJ1-1, with 7 bases that match TRBD1. CDR1 is LNHDA, CDR2 SQIVND, per germline (reference sequence). This CDR3 comprises 13 residues. Germline trimming cut 5 bases from V and 11 bases from J; bases unmatched to any gene: 11. The CDR3 DNA sequence: TGTGCCAGTAGTGAGGACAGGCTTCGGGTTGCTTTCTTT. Protein sequence: CASSEDRLRVAFF.

This chain uses TRBV30 with TRBJ2-2, with D perhaps matching TRBD2 (6 bases). Germline lookup yields CDR1 GTSNPN and CDR2 SVGIG (reference sequence). Trimming shortened V by 2 bases and J by 6 bases, and 22 bases separated the two germline ends. This CDR3 is 17 amino acids long. CDR3 region: CAWSIGFLGGSPGELFF. CDR3 bases: TGTGCCTGGAGTATAGGGTTTTTAGGAGGGTCCCCCGGGGAGCTGTTTTTT.

The rearrangement links TRBV6-1 to TRBJ2-1, with TRBD1 matching 8 bases. The CDR3 consists of 16 residues. Germline V gene data show CDR1 as MNHNS and CDR2 as SASEGT. With V trimmed by 7 bases and J by 6 bases, 14 bases remained unmatched. The CDR3 nucleotides read TGTGCCAGCACCGAACGGACAGGGCATTACGGCAATGAGCAGTTCTTC. As protein: CASTERTGHYGNEQFF.